This T cell receptor beta chain appears in the sequencing data of a study of shared clonotypes between healthy human individuals. Assay: immunoSEQ multiplex PCR; the TCRdb copy retains only in-frame clones and omits some. The data contain under 1,100,000 clones, roughly 74% of them singletons. This CDR3 spans 17 amino acids. V was pared by 3 bases and J by 6 bases, with 12 bases of the junction left unmatched. CDR1 LGHNA and CDR2 YNFKEQ come from the germline V gene. Findings of the study overall: Few donors limited the genetic and exposure-history diversity represented. Sorted-subset samples were not fully sequenced, rarefaction indicated.

Of note for this clone: Its antigen is still unknown.

The sample consisted of memory CD4+ T cells from PBMCs. Stated subset: CD45RA-negative fraction. The receptor was derived from a man aged 18-30 years in good health. Some clones in this sample may be carry-over from other donors' samples. The rearrangement joins TRBV4-2 to TRBJ2-1, with TRBD2 matching over 9 bases. The CDR3 nucleotides are TGTGCCAGCAGCCAGGGAATAGCGGGAGATCGGGGCAATGAGCAGTTCTTC. This encodes CASSQGIAGDRGNEQFF.